The TCR beta chain under discussion was sequenced for a study of molecular identifiers for immune sequencing clone quantification. Study as a whole: The replicate experiment used RNA from roughly 18,000 or 92,000 naive CD8 cells. This RNA was split into five aliquots, and four of them were sequenced. Study conclusions and caveats: In a background of about a million naive cells, spiked Jurkat TCR RNA from one cell was reportedly detectable. Clones that had above 20 RNA copies took up over 99% of effector molecules but under 1% in naive cells.

From the PCR reads, TCRdb called clonotypes with MiXCR, one entry per CDR3 protein. The repertoire holds around 65,000 distinct CDR3 sequences, approximately 17% seen once, with roughly 1.4% in the top ten. This clonotype occurred a few times. The target antigen is unknown. CDR3 length equals 11 residues. Germline-derived CDR1 and CDR2 are MDHEN and SYDVKM. Deletions cut 8 bases from V and 10 bases from J, with 9 bases between. V is TRBV28 and J is TRBJ1-6; D call uncertain. The source is a human donor in good health. Some libraries in this study had Jurkat cell RNA spiked in. Sequencing was done on a sample of naive CD8+ T cells from blood, with Jurkat cell RNA spiked in. Subset described: FACS-sorted CD8+CD4-CCR7+CD45RA+ naive T cells. As DNA, the CDR3 is TGTGCCAGCGGCGTCGGGTCACCCCTCCACTTT. Translated, it gives CASGVGSPLHF.